This T cell receptor beta chain stems from a study of shared clonotypes between healthy human individuals. The method was immunoSEQ multiplex PCR; TCRdb's version includes in-frame clones alone and lacks a portion of them. Of over a million clones detected, around 97% appear once; the ten largest clones hold approximately 1.1%. The length of the CDR3 is 14 residues. Germline V gene sequence: CDR1 MNHEY, CDR2 SVGAGI. Trimming pared 6 bases from V and 2 bases from J, leaving 14 bases between. This clonotype was sampled from a man aged 30-40 years in good health. What was sequenced was naive CD4+ T cells sorted from blood. Sample subset: CD45RA+ positively selected. The J gene is TRBJ2-7, the V gene TRBV6-5, with no clear D. CDR3: CASSHGSVPYEQYF. CDR3 DNA sequence: TGTGCCAGCAGCCACGGCAGTGTACCCTACGAGCAGTACTTC.